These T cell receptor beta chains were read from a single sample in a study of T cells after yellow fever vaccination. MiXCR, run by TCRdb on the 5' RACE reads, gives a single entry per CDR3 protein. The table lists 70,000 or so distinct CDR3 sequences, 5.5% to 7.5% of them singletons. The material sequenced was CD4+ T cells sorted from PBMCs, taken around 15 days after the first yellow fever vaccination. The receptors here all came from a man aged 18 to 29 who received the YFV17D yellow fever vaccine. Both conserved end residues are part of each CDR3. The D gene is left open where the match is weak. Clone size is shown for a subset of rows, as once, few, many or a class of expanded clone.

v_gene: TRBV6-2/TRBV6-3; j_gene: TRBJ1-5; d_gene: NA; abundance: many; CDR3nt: TGTGCCAGCATCCCCGGGGGGGCTCCCCATCAGCCCCAGCATTTT; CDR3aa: CASIPGGAPHQPQHF
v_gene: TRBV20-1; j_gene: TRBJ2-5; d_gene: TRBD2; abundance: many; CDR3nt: TGCAGTGCTGCCCGAGCGGGGGTAACGGAGACCCAGTACTTC; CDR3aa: CSAARAGVTETQYF
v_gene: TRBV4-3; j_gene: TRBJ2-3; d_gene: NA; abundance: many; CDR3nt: TGCGCCAGCAGCCAAGAATGGGGGGCAGATACGCAGTATTTT; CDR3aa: CASSQEWGADTQYF
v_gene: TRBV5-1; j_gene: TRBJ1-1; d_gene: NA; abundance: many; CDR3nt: TGCGCCAGCAGCTTGGGGGGTCCCGGGGGCATGAACACTGAAGCTTTCTTT; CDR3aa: CASSLGGPGGMNTEAFF
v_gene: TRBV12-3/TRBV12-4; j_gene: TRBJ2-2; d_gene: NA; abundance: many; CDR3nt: TGTGCCAGCAGTTTCCGGACCCGAAACACCGGGGAGCTGTTTTTT; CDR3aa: CASSFRTRNTGELFF
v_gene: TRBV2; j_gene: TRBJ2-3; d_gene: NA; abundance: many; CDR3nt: TGTGCCAGCAGTGAAGCTTCAGCGGCAGATACGCAGTATTTT; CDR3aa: CASSEASAADTQYF
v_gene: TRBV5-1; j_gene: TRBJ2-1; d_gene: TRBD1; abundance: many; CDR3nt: TGCGCCAGCAGCTCGGGACAGGGTCGGCGGGGGTTGTATGAGCAGTTCTTC; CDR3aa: CASSSGQGRRGLYEQFF
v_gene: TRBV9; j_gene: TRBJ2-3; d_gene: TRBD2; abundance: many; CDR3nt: TGTGCCAGCAGCGTATTGCGGGGGAACACAGATACGCAGTATTTT; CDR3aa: CASSVLRGNTDTQYF
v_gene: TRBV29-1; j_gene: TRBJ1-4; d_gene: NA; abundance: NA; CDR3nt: TGCAGCTACCACGCAGATAATGAAAAACTGTTTTTT; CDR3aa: CSYHADNEKLFF
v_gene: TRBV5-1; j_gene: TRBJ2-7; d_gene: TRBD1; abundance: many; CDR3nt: TGCGCCAGCAGCTTAACAGGGGGCTACGAGCAGTACTTC; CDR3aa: CASSLTGGYEQYF
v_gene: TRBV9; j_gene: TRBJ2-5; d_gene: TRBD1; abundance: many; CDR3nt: TGTGCCAGCAGCCGTTATGGACAGGGGATAGAGACCCAGTACTTC; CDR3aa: CASSRYGQGIETQYF
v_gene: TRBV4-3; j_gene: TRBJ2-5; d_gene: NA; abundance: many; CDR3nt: TGCGCCAGCAGCCAAGGGGGGGGGGCCGGACAAGAGACCCAGTACTTC; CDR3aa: CASSQGGGAGQETQYF
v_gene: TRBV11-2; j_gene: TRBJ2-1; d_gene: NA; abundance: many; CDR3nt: TGTGCCAGCAGCTTAGCGCCCAGCGGGCAGTTCTTC; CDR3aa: CASSLAPSGQFF
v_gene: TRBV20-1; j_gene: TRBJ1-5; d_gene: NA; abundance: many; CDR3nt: TGCAGTGCTAGAGCGACAGGACATCAGCCCCAGCATTTT; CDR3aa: CSARATGHQPQHF
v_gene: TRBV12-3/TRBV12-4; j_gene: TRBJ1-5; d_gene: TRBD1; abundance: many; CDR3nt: TGTGCCAGCAGGTCTACAGGGGGCGCGGGTCAGCCCCAGCATTTT; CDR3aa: CASRSTGGAGQPQHF
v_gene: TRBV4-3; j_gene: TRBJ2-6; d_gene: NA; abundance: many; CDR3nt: TGCGCCAGCAGCTCGGGGAGGAGTGGGGCCAACGTCCTGACTTTC; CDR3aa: CASSSGRSGANVLTF
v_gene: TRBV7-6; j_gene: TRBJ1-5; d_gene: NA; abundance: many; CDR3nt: TGTGCCAGCAGCAAGTTCAATCAGCCCCAGCATTTT; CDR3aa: CASSKFNQPQHF
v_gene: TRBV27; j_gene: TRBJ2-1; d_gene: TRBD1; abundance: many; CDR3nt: TGTGCCAGCGGCCGGGACAGGGCCTACAATGAGCAGTTCTTC; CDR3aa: CASGRDRAYNEQFF
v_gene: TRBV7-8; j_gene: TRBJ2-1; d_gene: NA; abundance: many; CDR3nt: TGTGCCAGCAATAGGTGGCCCGTAGGGTATGAGCAGTTCTTC; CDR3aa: CASNRWPVGYEQFF
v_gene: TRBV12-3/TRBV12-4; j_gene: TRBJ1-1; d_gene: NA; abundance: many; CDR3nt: TGTGCCAGCAGTTTACAGGGAAGGGACACTGAAGCTTTCTTT; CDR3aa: CASSLQGRDTEAFF
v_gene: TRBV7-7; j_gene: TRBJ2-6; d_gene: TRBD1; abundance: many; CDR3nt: TGTGCTAGCAGCCCCTGGGACAGGTCCTCTGGGGCCAACGTCCTGACTTTC; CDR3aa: CASSPWDRSSGANVLTF
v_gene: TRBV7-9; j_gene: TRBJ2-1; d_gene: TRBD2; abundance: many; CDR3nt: TGTGCCAGCAGCTTAGAAGCACAGCGAGGGGGGACTAGCGGGGGTAATGAGCAGTTCTTC; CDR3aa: CASSLEAQRGGTSGGNEQFF
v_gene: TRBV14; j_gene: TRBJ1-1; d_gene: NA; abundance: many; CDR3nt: TGTGCCAGCAGCCAAGTGATAAACAGGGCTACTGAAGCTTTCTTT; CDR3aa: CASSQVINRATEAFF
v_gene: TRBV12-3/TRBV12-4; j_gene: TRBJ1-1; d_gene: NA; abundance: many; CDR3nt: TGTGCCAGCAGTTCACCTGACATGCGCCCTTTCTTT; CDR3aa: CASSSPDMRPFF
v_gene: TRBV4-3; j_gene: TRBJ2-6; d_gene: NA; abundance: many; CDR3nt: TGCGCCAGCAGCCCTGAGCGATCTGGGGCCAACGTCCTGACTTTC; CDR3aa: CASSPERSGANVLTF
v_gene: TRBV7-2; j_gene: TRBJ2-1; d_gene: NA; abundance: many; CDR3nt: TGTGCCAGCAGCTTAGCCCCACTGGGAAATGAGCAGTTCTTC; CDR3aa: CASSLAPLGNEQFF
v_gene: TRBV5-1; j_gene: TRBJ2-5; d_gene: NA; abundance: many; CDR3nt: TGCGCCAGCAGCTTTCATGAGACCCAGTACTTC; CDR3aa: CASSFHETQYF
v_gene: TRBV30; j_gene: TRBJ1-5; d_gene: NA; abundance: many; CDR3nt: TGTGCCTGGAGTGTAAGGGAGAATCAGCCCCAGCATTTT; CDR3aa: CAWSVRENQPQHF
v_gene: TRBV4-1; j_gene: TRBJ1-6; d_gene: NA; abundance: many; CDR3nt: TGCGCCAGCAGCCAAAGGCAGGGAAATTCACCCCTCCACTTT; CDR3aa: CASSQRQGNSPLHF
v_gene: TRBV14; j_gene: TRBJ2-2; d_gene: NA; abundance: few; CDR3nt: TGTGCCAGCAGCCAGGACGCTTCGTGGACCGGGGAGCTGTTTTTT; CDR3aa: CASSQDASWTGELFF
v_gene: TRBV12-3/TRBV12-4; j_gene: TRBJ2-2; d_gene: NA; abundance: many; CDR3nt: TGTGCCAGCAGCCCTATCTTGACAGACGGGGAGCTGTTTTTT; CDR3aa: CASSPILTDGELFF
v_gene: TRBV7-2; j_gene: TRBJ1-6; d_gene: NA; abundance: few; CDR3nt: TGTGCCAGCAGCCTAGACAGGACTAATTCACCCCTCCACTTT; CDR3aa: CASSLDRTNSPLHF
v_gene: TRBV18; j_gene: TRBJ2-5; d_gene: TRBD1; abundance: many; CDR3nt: TGTGCCAGCTCACGATCCAGCGGGACAGGGGGCGCGGAGACCCAGTACTTC; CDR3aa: CASSRSSGTGGAETQYF
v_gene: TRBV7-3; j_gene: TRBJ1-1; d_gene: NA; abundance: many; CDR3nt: TGTGCCAGCAGCACTAGCCCGGGACGGGGTGGCACTGAAGCTTTCTTT; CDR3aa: CASSTSPGRGGTEAFF
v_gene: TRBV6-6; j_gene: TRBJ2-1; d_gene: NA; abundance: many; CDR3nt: TGTGCCAGCAGTTACGTCTCTAGCAATGAGCAGTTCTTC; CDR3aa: CASSYVSSNEQFF
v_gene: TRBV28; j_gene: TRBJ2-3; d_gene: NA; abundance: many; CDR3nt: TGTGCCAGCAGTTTGAGCCTCCTGGCAGATACGCAGTATTTT; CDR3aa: CASSLSLLADTQYF
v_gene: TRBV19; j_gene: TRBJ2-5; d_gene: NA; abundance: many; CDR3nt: TGTGCCAGTACCGCCGGGACCGTAAAAGAGACCCAGTACTTC; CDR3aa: CASTAGTVKETQYF